This T cell receptor (beta chain) was observed in a study of cytomegalovirus exposure and HLA in healthy donors. Broader study findings: Follow-up analysis later connected one missense variant in DCLRE1C with trimming of TCR beta V- and J-genes.

Germline V gene sequence: CDR1 LNHDA, CDR2 SQIVND (reference sequence). The CDR3 is made up of 18 amino acids. Trimming removed 3 bases from V and 9 bases from J; junction bases left unmatched: 17. The PCR contained 60 Vbeta and 13 Jbeta primers. Libraries were prepared by immunoSEQ multiplex PCR; TCRdb keeps only in-frame clonotypes and omits some of them. The sample has 140,000 or so clones, around 9.6% seen once. In the case of this clone: Its matching antigen is unknown.

The clonotype originates from a male donor in good health and CMV-seronegative. The genes are TRBV19 and TRBJ2-1, with TRBD2 matching 10 bases. Sequencing used PBMCs. CDR3 DNA: TGTGCCAGTAGTATGTACGTCATGGGGCTAGCGGGAGCAGGTGAGCAGTTCTTC. Protein: CASSMYVMGLAGAGEQFF.